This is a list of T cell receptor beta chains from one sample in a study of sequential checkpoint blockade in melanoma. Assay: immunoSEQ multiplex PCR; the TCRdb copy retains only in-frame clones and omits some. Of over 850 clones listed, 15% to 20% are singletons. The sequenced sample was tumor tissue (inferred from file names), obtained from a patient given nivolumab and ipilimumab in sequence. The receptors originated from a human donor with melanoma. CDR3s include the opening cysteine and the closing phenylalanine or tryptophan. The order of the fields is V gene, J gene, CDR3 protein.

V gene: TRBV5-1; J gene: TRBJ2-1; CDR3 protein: CASSLPLGEGYEQFF
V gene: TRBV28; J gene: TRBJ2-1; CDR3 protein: CASSLVAGSNEQFF
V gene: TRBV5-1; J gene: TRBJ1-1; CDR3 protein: CASSLVGVGWLNTEAFF
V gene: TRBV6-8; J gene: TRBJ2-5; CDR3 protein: CASSYSGVDGTQYF
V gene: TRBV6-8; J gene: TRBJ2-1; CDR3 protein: CASRLAGAYNEQFF
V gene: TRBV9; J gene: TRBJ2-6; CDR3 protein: CASTQGTLGANVLTF
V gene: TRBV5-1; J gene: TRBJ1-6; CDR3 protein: CASSLDPGHANSPLHF
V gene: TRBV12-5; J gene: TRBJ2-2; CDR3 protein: CASGSTGTGNTGELFF
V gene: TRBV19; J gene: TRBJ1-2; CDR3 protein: CASSTEHRGSKEGGYTF
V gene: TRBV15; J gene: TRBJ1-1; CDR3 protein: CATSRVLAGATEAFF
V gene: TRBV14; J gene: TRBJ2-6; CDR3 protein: CASSQGGFSGANVLTF
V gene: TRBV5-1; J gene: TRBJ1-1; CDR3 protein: CASSLAGQGTTEAFF
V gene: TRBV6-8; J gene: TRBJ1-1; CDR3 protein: CASSYSIGLNTEAFF
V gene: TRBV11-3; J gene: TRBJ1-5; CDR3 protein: CASSLAGGNQPQHF
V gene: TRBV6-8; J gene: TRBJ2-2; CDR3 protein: CASSLLVGELFF
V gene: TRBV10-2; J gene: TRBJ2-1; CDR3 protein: CASTSGSYNEQFF
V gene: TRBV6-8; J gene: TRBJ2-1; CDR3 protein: CATKTRPSYNEQFF
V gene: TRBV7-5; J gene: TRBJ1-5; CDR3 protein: CVRSLVRECNQPQHF
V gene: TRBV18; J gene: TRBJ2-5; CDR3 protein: CASSPSQETQYF
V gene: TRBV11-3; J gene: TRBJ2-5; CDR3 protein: CASSPRMSRGQETQYF
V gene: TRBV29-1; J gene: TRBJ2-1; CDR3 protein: CSVERGEAGLLQQFF
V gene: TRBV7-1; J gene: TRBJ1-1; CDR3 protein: CASSLGANTEAFF
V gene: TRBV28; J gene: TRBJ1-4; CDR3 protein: CASSLGGTREKLFF
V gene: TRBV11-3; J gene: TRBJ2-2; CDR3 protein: CASSFRTANTGELFF
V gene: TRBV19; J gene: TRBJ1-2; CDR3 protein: CASTWGRDYGYTF
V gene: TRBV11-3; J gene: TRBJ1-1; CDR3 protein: CASSPFGGGTEAFF
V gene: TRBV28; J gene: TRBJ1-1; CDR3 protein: CASSRDRPTEAFF
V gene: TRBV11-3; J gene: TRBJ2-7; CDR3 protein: CASSLVAGGAEQYF
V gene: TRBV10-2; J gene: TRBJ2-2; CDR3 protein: CASSDRTGNTGELFF
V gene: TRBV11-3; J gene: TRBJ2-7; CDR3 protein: CASSLVRDNPYEQYF
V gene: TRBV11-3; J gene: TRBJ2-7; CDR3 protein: CASSRGTSGADTYEQYF
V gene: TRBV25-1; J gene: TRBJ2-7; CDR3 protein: CASSETGARAYEQYF
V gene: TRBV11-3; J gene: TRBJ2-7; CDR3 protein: CASSQSRGEVEQYF
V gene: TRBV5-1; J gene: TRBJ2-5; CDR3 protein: CASSSIAGGPKTQYF